This TCR beta chain was profiled in a study of vaccination and CD4 T cells after COVID-19. The treatment is: approximately nine-day PBMC culture with coronavirus spike peptide pools or control peptides (ViraFEST assay). An Oncomine TCR Beta short-read assay was used to sequence the DNA from cultured CD4+ T cells. TCRdb passed the PCR reads through MiXCR, listing each CDR3 protein once. Of more than 6,500 distinct CDR3 sequences listed, around two thirds are singletons. To note about this clonotype: Its antigen is unidentified.

The sample consisted of CD4+ T cells from blood, cultured in vitro. This sequence was found in a human donor who had recovered from COVID-19.

Here the CDR3 DNA reads TGTGCCAGCAGCTTTCAGCACACGAACACCGGGGAGCTGTTTTTT. The encoded protein is CASSFQHTNTGELFF. This sequence joins TRBV11-2 and TRBJ2-2; no firm D call. V was trimmed by 3 bases and J by 0 bases, leaving 8 bases between them. The CDR3 extends over 15 amino acids. Germline V gene data show CDR1 as SGHAT and CDR2 as FQNNGV.